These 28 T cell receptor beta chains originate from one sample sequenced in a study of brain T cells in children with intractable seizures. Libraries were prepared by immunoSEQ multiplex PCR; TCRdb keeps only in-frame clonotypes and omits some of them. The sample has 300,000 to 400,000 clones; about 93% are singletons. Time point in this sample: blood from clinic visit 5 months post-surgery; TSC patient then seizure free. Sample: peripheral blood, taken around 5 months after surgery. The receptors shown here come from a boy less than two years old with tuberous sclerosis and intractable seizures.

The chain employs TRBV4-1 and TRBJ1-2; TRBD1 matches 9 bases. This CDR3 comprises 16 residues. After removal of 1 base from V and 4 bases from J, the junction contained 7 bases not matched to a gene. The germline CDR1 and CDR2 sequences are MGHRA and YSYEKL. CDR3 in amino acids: CASSQARTGATYGYTF. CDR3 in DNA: TGCGCCAGCAGCCAAGCTCGGACAGGGGCTACCTATGGCTACACCTTC.

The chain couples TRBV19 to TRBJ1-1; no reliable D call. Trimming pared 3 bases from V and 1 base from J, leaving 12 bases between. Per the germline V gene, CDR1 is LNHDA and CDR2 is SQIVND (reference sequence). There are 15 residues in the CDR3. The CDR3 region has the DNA TGTGCCAGTAGTATTAGTGGGCCCAGGAACACTGAAGCTTTCTTT. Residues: CASSISGPRNTEAFF.

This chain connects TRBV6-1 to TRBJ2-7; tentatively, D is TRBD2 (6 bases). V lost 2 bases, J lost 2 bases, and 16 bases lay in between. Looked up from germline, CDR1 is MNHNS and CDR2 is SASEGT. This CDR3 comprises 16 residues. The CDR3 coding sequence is TGTGCCAGCAGTGAATTACCGGCGCGGGGCCCCTACGAGCAGTACTTC. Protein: CASSELPARGPYEQYF.

DNA for the CDR3: TGTGCCAGCAGTTTTATAACCAGCTCTGGGGCCAACGTCCTGACTTTC. Translated: CASSFITSSGANVLTF. The genes are TRBV27 and TRBJ2-6; no clear D. V was clipped by 3 bases and J by 0 bases, with 9 bases between them. CDR1 MNHEY and CDR2 SMNVEV come from the germline V gene (reference sequence). This CDR3 is 16 amino acids long. Full variable domain (remainder filled in from reference TRBV27 and TRBJ2-6): EAQVTQNPRYLITVTGKKLTVTCSQNMNHEYMSWYRQDPGLGLRQIYYSMNVEVTDKGDVPEGYKVSRKEKRNFPLILESPSPNQTSLYFCASSFITSSGANVLTFGAGSRLTVL.

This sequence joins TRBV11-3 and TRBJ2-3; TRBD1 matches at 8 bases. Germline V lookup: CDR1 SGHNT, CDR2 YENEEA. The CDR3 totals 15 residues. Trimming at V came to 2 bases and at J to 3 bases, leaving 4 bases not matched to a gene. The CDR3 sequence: CASSLFTGGTDTQYF. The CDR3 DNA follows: TGTGCCAGCAGCTTATTCACAGGGGGGACAGATACGCAGTATTTT. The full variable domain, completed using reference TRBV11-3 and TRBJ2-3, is EAGVVQSPRYKIIEKKQPVAFWCNPISGHNTLYWYLQNLGQGPELLIRYENEEAVDDSQLPKDRFSAERLKGVDSTLKIQPAELGDSAVYLCASSLFTGGTDTQYFGPGTRLTVL.

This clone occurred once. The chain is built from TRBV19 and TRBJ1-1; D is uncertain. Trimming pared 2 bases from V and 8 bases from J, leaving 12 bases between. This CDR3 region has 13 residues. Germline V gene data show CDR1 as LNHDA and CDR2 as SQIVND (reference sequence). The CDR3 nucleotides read TGTGCCAGTAGTATATCCGCTCGAGGGGAAGCTTTCTTT. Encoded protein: CASSISARGEAFF.

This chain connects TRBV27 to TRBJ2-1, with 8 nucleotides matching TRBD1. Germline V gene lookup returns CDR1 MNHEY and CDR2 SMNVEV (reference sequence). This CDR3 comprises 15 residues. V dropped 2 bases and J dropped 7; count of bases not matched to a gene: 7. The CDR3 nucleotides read TGTGCCAGCAGTTTAGGAGGACAGGGCCAGAATGAGCAGTTCTTC. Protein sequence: CASSLGGQGQNEQFF.

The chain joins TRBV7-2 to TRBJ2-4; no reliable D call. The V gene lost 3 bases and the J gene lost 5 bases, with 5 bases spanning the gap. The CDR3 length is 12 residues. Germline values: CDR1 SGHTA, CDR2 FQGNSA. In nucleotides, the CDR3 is TGTGCCAGCAGCTTCCCTGAAAACATTCAGTACTTC. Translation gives CASSFPENIQYF.

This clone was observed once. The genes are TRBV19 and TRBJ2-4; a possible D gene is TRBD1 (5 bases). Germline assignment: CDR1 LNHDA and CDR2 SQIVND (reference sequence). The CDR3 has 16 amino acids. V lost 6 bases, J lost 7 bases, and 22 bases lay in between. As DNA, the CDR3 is TGTGCCAGTAGACCTTCCACCCTAACAGGATTCAACATTCAGTACTTC. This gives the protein CASRPSTLTGFNIQYF.

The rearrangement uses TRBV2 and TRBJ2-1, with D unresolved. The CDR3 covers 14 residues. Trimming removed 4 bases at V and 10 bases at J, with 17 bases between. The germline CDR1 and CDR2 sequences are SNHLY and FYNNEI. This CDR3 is CASSVAEFPPEQFF. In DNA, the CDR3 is TGTGCCAGCAGTGTTGCAGAGTTCCCGCCGGAGCAGTTCTTC.

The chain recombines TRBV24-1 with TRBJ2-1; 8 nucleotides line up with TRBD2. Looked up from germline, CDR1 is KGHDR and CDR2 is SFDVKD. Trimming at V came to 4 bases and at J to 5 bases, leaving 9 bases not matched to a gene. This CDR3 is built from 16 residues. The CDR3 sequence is CATSDSGTSPNNEQFF. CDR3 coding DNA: TGTGCCACCAGTGACTCCGGGACTAGTCCCAACAATGAGCAGTTCTTC.

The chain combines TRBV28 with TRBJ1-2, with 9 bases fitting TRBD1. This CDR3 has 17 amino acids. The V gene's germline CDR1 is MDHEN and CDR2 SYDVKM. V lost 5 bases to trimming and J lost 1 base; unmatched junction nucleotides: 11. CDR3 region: CASSPRDRASYNYGYTF. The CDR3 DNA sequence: TGTGCCAGCAGTCCAAGGGACAGGGCGTCCTATAACTATGGCTACACCTTC.

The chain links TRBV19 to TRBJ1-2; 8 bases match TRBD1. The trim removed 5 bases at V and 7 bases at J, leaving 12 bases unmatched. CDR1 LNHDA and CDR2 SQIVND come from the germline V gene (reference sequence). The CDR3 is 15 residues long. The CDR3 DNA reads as TGTGCCAGTAGTTCGGAGGACAGGGTCGTAGGTGGCTACACCTTC. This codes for CASSSEDRVVGGYTF.

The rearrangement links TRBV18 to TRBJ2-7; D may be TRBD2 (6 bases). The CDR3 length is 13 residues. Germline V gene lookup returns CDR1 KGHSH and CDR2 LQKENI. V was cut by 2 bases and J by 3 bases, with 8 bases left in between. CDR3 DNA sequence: TGTGCCAGCTCACCAGGGAGGTACTACGAGCAGTACTTC. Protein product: CASSPGRYYEQYF.

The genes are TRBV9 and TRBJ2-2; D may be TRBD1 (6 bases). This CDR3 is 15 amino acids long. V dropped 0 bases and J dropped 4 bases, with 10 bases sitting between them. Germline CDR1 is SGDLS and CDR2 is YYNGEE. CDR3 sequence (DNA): TGTGCCAGCAGCGTAGGGGTGACAGGCACCGGGGAGCTGTTTTTT. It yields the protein CASSVGVTGTGELFF.

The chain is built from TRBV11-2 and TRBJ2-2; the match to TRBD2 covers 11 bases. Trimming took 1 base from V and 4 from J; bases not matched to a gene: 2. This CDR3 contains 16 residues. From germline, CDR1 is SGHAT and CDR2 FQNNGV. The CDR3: CASSLVLAGGTGELFF. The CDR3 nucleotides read TGTGCCAGCAGCTTAGTCCTAGCGGGGGGCACCGGGGAGCTGTTTTTT.

CDR3 in DNA: TGTGCCTGGAGTGCCCGGGACAGGGGAAAACTGTTTTTT. It codes for CAWSARDRGKLFF. This sequence joins TRBV30 and TRBJ1-4; 10 nucleotides line up with TRBD1. J was trimmed by 10 bases and V by 1 base; bases with no gene match: 3. Germline assignment: CDR1 GTSNPN and CDR2 SVGIG (reference sequence). CDR3 length: 13 residues.

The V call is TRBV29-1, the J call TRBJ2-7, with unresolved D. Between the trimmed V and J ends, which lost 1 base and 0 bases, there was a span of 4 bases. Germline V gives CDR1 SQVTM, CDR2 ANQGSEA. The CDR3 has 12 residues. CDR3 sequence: CSVEVDSYEQYF. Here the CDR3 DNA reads TGCAGCGTTGAAGTAGACTCCTACGAGCAGTACTTC.

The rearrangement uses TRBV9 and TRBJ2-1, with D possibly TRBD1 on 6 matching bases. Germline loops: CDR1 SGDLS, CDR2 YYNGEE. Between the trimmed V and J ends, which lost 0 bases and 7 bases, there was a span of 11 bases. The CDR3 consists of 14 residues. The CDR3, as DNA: TGTGCCAGCAGCGTAGAGACAGGCCGGAATGAGCAGTTCTTC. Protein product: CASSVETGRNEQFF. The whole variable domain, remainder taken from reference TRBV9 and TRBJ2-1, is DSGVTQTPKHLITATGQRVTLRCSPRSGDLSVYWYQQSLDQGLQFLIQYYNGEERAKGNILERFSAQQFPDLHSELNLSSLELGDSALYFCASSVETGRNEQFFGPGTRLTVL.

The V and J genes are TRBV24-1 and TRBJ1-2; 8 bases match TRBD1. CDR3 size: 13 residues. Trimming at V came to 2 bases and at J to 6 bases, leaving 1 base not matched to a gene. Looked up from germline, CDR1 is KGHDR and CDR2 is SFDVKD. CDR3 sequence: CATSDYRGDGYTF. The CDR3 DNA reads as TGTGCCACCAGTGATTACAGGGGGGATGGCTACACCTTC.

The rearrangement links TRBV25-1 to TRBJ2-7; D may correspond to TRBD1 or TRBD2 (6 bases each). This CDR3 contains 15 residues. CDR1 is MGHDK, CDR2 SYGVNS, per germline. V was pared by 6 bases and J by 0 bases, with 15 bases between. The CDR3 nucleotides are TGTGCCAGCAGCCTGGGGGGCACCAGCTCCTACGAGCAGTACTTC. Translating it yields CASSLGGTSSYEQYF.

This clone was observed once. The CDR3 sequence: CASSLAGNNQPQHF. CDR3 DNA: TGTGCCAGCAGCTTAGCCGGCAACAATCAGCCCCAGCATTTT. The chain combines TRBV7-2 with TRBJ1-5; D gene unclear. The V gene's germline CDR1 is SGHTA and CDR2 FQGNSA. V was pared by 0 bases and J by 3 bases, with 6 bases between. This CDR3 spans 14 amino acids.

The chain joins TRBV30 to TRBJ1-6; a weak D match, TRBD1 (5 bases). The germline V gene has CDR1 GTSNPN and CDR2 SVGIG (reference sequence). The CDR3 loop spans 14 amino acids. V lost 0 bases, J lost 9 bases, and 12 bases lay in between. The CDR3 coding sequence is TGTGCCTGGAGTGTAGGAGGGGCCGGTTCACCCCTCCACTTT. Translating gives CAWSVGGAGSPLHF. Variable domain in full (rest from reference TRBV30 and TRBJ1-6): SQTIHQWPATLVQPVGSPLSLECTVEGTSNPNLYWYRQAAGRGLQLLFYSVGIGQISSEVPQNLSASRPQDRQFILSSKKLLLSDSGFYLCAWSVGGAGSPLHFGNGTRLTVT.

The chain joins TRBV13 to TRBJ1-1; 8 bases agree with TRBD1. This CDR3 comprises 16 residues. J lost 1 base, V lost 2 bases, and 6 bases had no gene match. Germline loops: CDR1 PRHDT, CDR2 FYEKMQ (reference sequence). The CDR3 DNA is TGTGCCAGCAGCTTAAACTTAGGACAGGGGAACACTGAAGCTTTCTTT. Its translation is CASSLNLGQGNTEAFF.

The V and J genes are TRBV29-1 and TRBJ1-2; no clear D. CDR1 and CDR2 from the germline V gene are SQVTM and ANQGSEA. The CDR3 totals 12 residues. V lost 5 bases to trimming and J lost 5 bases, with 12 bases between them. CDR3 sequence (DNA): TGCAGCGTTTTGCAGCGTCCTTATGGCTACACCTTC. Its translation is CSVLQRPYGYTF.

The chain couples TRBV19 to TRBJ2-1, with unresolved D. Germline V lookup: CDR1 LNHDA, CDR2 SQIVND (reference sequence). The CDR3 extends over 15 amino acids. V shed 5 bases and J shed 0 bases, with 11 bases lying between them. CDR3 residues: CASSLTPSSYNEQFF. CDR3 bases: TGTGCCAGTAGTTTGACTCCAAGCTCCTACAATGAGCAGTTCTTC.

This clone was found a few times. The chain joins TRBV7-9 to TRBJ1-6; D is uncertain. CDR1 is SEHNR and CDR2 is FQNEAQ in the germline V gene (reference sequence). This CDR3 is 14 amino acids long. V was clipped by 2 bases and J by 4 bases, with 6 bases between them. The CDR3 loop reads CASSLRDYNSPLHF. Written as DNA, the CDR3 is TGTGCCAGCAGCTTAAGGGATTATAATTCACCCCTCCACTTT.

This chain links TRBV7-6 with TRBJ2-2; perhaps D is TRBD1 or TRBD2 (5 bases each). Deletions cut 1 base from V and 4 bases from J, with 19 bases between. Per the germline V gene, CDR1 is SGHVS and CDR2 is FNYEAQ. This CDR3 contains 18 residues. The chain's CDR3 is CASSLGGMASSGTGELFF. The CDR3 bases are TGTGCCAGCAGCTTAGGGGGCATGGCTAGCTCGGGCACCGGGGAGCTGTTTTTT.